Described below is a single TCR beta chain sequence and its context. The CDR3 is 14 amino acids. Trimming removed 6 bases from V and 0 bases from J, with 6 bases in between. Germline assignment: CDR1 MNHEY and CDR2 SVGAGI. The entry originates in a study of blood T cell repertoires in COVID-19. Study-wide context: The origin of the acute and convalescent COVID-19 samples was the United States, Italy and Spain. Sources were T cells, B-cell-depleted T cells, or PBMCs; the material itself was cDNA or gDNA.

Participants' reported clinical history set cohort assignment. Some clones are missing from TCRdb's copy, which holds only in-frame ones; the method was immunoSEQ multiplex PCR. There are about 200,000 clones in the sample; 70% to 90% occur only once, and more than 4% lies in the top ten. Source material: PBMCs or T cells enriched from blood (not recorded which). The sequence derives from a woman younger than 45 who had been exposed to COVID-19. The chain carries TRBV6-5 and TRBJ1-6; D gene uncertain. CDR3 DNA: TGTGCCAGCAGGGAGAGCTCCTATAATTCACCCCTCCACTTT. The encoded protein is CASRESSYNSPLHF.